The rows below give T cell receptor beta chains drawn from one sample of a study of vaccination and CD4 T cells after COVID-19. MiXCR, run by TCRdb on the PCR reads, gives a single entry per CDR3 protein. The data show about 8,900 distinct CDR3 sequences, 64% seen once. These receptors have no known antigen. Sequenced sample: CD4+ T cells from blood, cultured in vitro. All receptors come from a human donor who had recovered from COVID-19. CDR3s include the opening cysteine and the closing phenylalanine or tryptophan. D genes are given only for firm matches. Clone size is given for some rows only: seen once, a few or many times, or a class if the clone is expanded.

D gene,J gene,V gene,clone size,CDR3 DNA,CDR3 protein
-,TRBJ1-1,TRBV12-3/TRBV12-4,once,TGTGCCAGCAGTTTATTTCCGGAGAACACTGAAGCTTTCTTT,CASSLFPENTEAFF
-,TRBJ2-5,TRBV27,few,TGTGCCAGCGGGCCTCAGAGGGGCCAAGAGACCCAGTACTTC,CASGPQRGQETQYF
TRBD2,TRBJ2-7,TRBV6-5,-,TGTGCCAGCAGTTATGGGGGGGGTAACTCCTACGAGCAGTACTTC,CASSYGGGNSYEQYF
TRBD2,TRBJ2-3,TRBV11-3,-,TGTGCCAGCAGCTTAGGGGCTAGCGGGGGCCATAGCACAGATACGCAGTATTTT,CASSLGASGGHSTDTQYF
-,TRBJ2-3,TRBV20-1,-,TGCAGTGCTCCCTCTCCGGGGGCGCGTTCAGATACGCAGTATTTT,CSAPSPGARSDTQYF
-,TRBJ1-2,TRBV28,-,TGTGCCAGCAGTCAGGTCCAGGGTAGGCACTATGGCTACACCTTC,CASSQVQGRHYGYTF
-,TRBJ1-2,TRBV20-1,once,TGCAGTGCTAGGGGGGGTGCTGACTATGGCTACACCTTC,CSARGGADYGYTF
TRBD1,TRBJ1-1,TRBV20-1,few,TGCAGTCCAACCCGGGACAGGGGGACGAACACTGAAGCTTTCTTT,CSPTRDRGTNTEAFF
-,TRBJ1-1,TRBV15,-,TGTGCCACCAGCAGAGGGGGGGGGCGCGGGGTGAACACTGAAGCTTTCTTT,CATSRGGGRGVNTEAFF
TRBD1,TRBJ2-2,TRBV19,-,TGTGCCAGTAAACCCCTAAGGACAGGACCCGACACCGGGGAGCTGTTTTTT,CASKPLRTGPDTGELFF
-,TRBJ2-3,TRBV9,-,TGTGCCAGCAGCGTAGAAAAGGGGACGCAGTATTTT,CASSVEKGTQYF
-,TRBJ2-2,TRBV20-1,-,TGCAGTGCTAGAGTAAGGGAAACCGGGGAGCTGTTTTTT,CSARVRETGELFF
-,TRBJ2-3,TRBV7-9,-,TGTGCCAGCAGCCCAGCCCCGGGCACAGATACGCAGTATTTT,CASSPAPGTDTQYF
TRBD1,TRBJ1-6,TRBV19,few,TGTGCCAGTAGCCGGGACAGGGGGCAATCACCCCTCCACTTT,CASSRDRGQSPLHF
TRBD2,TRBJ2-5,TRBV20-1,-,TGCAGTGCCCCCTCTTCCGTAGCGGGATTAGAGACCCAGTACTTC,CSAPSSVAGLETQYF
TRBD1,TRBJ1-1,TRBV19,-,TGTGCCAGTAGTTTAGACAGGGGCTCCACTGAAGCTTTCTTT,CASSLDRGSTEAFF
TRBD1,TRBJ2-5,TRBV2,few,TGTGCCAGCAGCACCCAGGGGGCTGAGACCCAGTACTTC,CASSTQGAETQYF
-,TRBJ1-1,TRBV24-1,few,TGTGCCTCAATGGTGGGGGGCAGGAACACTGAAGCTTTCTTT,CASMVGGRNTEAFF
TRBD1,TRBJ2-2,TRBV19,-,TGTGCCAGTAGTATGAGGCAGGGACAGGGCGGGGAGCTGTTTTTT,CASSMRQGQGGELFF
-,TRBJ2-7,TRBV20-1,-,TGCAGTGCTTCAGGGTCTGGGCTTCCGACCTACGAGCAGTACTTC,CSASGSGLPTYEQYF
-,TRBJ2-7,TRBV12-3/TRBV12-4,few,TGTGCCAGCAGTCCCCCATCGTTTTCCTACGAGCAGTACTTC,CASSPPSFSYEQYF
TRBD1,TRBJ1-5,TRBV5-6,-,TGTGCCAGCAGCTTGTACAGGGGGGATCAGCCCCAGCATTTT,CASSLYRGDQPQHF
TRBD1,TRBJ1-1,TRBV20-1,-,TGCAGTGCTAGAGCACCGACAGGGGAGATCGAGAAAGCTTTCTTT,CSARAPTGEIEKAFF
TRBD2,TRBJ2-7,TRBV11-2,-,TGTGCCAGCACCCTGGGAGGGCTCGAGCAGTACTTC,CASTLGGLEQYF
-,TRBJ1-3,TRBV20-1,-,TGCAGTGCTAGGTCAGGACAGAACCGACGAAACACCATATATTTT,CSARSGQNRRNTIYF
-,TRBJ2-5,TRBV27,-,TGTGCCAGCAGTTTCGGGCCTGATCGGGGGACCCAGTACTTC,CASSFGPDRGTQYF
-,TRBJ1-2,TRBV19,-,TGTGCCAGTAGTCCCCTCTCAGACAACTATGGCTACACCTTC,CASSPLSDNYGYTF
TRBD1,TRBJ2-7,TRBV7-2,-,TGTGCCAGCAGCTCGAGACAGGGTTACGAGCAGAACTTC,CASSSRQGYEQNF
TRBD1,TRBJ1-2,TRBV25-1,few,TGTGCCAGCAGTCACGACAGGGGGCTTGGCTACACCTTC,CASSHDRGLGYTF
TRBD2,TRBJ2-1,TRBV7-2,-,TGTGCCAGCAGCTTAGCGGGCGGGGGGAGCTACAATGAGCAGTTCTTC,CASSLAGGGSYNEQFF
-,TRBJ1-6,TRBV7-9,-,TGTGCCAGCAGCTTAGGGGGGGGCGTTTCACCCCTCCACTTT,CASSLGGGVSPLHF
-,TRBJ2-1,TRBV20-1,few,TGCAGTGCTAGCTTATGGAGTTTGGCCTACAATGAGCAGTTCTTC,CSASLWSLAYNEQFF
-,TRBJ2-7,TRBV24-1,-,TGTGCCACCAGTGGAGGAGGGGGAAGCTACGAGCAGTACTTC,CATSGGGGSYEQYF
-,TRBJ1-5,TRBV12-3/TRBV12-4,-,TGTGCCAGCAGTTCAGGGGCGGGTCAGCCCCAGCATTTT,CASSSGAGQPQHF
-,TRBJ1-2,TRBV28,-,TGTGCCAGCAGGGCACAGGGCTATGGCTACACCTTC,CASRAQGYGYTF
-,TRBJ1-2,TRBV7-2,once,TGTGCCAGCAGCCGAGATTACGGTTCTAACTATGGCTACACCTTC,CASSRDYGSNYGYTF
-,TRBJ1-5,TRBV28,-,TGTGCCAGCAGTTTATGGCGCGTCAGGGAGGTTAATCAGCCCCAGCATTTT,CASSLWRVREVNQPQHF
TRBD1,TRBJ1-6,TRBV20-1,once,TGCAATCCCCGACAGGGGTCCTCCTATAATTCACCCCTCCACTTT,CNPRQGSSYNSPLHF
-,TRBJ1-5,TRBV27,-,TGTGCCAGCAGTTTCAACAGCGATTATAGCAATCAGCCCCAGCATTTT,CASSFNSDYSNQPQHF
TRBD2,TRBJ2-5,TRBV7-2,-,TGTGCCAGCAGCTTAGCGTTGACTAGCGGGCGGGGAGGGACCCAGTACTTC,CASSLALTSGRGGTQYF
-,TRBJ1-6,TRBV20-1,-,TGCAGTGCTAGACAATTGACAGAGGATAATTCACCCCTCCACTTT,CSARQLTEDNSPLHF
TRBD1,TRBJ1-3,TRBV12-3/TRBV12-4,-,TGTGCCATCGACAGGGTCTCTGGAAACACCATATATTTT,CAIDRVSGNTIYF
TRBD2,TRBJ2-7,TRBV7-3,-,TGTGCCAGCAGCATCACTAGCGGGAGTCAATACGAGCAGTACTTC,CASSITSGSQYEQYF
TRBD1,TRBJ1-1,TRBV2,-,TGTGCCAGCAGTCAGGACAGGGGGTCGAACACTGAAGCTTTCTTT,CASSQDRGSNTEAFF
TRBD1,TRBJ2-4,TRBV4-1,-,TGTGCCAGCAGCCCGAGGGACAGGGTAGACTTTGCCAAAAACATTCAGTACTTC,CASSPRDRVDFAKNIQYF
-,TRBJ2-3,TRBV7-9,-,TGTGCGGGAGGCGAACGCACAGATACGCAGTATTTT,CAGGERTDTQYF